This TCR beta chain comes out of a study of human T cells and chemical hapten exposure. The wider study: Small pooled library volume differences chiefly drove per-sample TCR yield variation.

The germline V gene encodes CDR1 MNHNY and CDR2 SVGAGI (reference sequence). V lost 0 bases to trimming and J lost 10 bases; unmatched junction nucleotides: 2. CDR3 length equals 12 residues. TCRdb itself ran the 5' RACE reads through MiXCR, one entry per CDR3 protein. The sample lists about 140,000 distinct CDR3 sequences, about 4.3% seen once, with 1.2% to 1.5% in the top ten. Worth noting for this clonotype: What it recognizes is unknown.

Regarding the study as a whole: Sensitization with DPC brought no change to TCRs above 1 in 1000 in frequency.

Unseparated into fractions, whole blood served as the source from which total RNA was extracted. The origin of this receptor is a female donor in good health. The chain joins TRBV6-6 to TRBJ2-5; 7 bases are shared with TRBD1. CDR3 nucleotide sequence: TGTGCCAGCAGTTACTCGAGGGGGCTCCAGTACTTC. Translated, it gives CASSYSRGLQYF.